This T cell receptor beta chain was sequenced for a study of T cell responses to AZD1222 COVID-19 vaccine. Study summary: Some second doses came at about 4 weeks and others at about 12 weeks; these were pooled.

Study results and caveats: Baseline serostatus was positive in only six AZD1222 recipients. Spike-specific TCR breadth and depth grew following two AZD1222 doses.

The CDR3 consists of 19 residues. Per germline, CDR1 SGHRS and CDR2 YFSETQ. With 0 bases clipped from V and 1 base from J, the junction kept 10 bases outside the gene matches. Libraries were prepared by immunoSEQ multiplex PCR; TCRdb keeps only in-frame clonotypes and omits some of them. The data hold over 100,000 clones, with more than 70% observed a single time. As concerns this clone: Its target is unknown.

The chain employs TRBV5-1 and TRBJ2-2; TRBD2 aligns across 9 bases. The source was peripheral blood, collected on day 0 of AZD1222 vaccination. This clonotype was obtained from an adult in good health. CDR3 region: CASSLGGTSRNRNTGELFF. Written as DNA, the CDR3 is TGCGCCAGCAGCTTGGGCGGGACTAGCCGAAACAGGAACACCGGGGAGCTGTTTTTT.